This T cell receptor (beta chain) is from a study of T cell responses to AZD1222 COVID-19 vaccine. The protocol was immunoSEQ multiplex PCR, while the TCRdb copy is restricted to in-frame clones and leaves out a portion. The data hold some 200,000 clones, with roughly nine tenths observed a single time. The CDR3 is 17 amino acids. V was pared by 8 bases and J by 6 bases, with 21 bases of the junction left unmatched. Specimen: peripheral blood, collected 28 days after the second AZD1222 dose. The chain carries TRBV23-1 and TRBJ1-1; TRBD1 matches 7 bases. TRBV23-1 is assigned to the ORF class and has an uncertain function. This clonotype was sampled from an adult who received the AZD1222 COVID-19 vaccine. CDR3: CASPRGPTGEGCAEAFF. CDR3 nucleotide sequence: TGCGCCAGCCCTCGGGGCCCTACAGGGGAAGGGTGCGCTGAAGCTTTCTTT.